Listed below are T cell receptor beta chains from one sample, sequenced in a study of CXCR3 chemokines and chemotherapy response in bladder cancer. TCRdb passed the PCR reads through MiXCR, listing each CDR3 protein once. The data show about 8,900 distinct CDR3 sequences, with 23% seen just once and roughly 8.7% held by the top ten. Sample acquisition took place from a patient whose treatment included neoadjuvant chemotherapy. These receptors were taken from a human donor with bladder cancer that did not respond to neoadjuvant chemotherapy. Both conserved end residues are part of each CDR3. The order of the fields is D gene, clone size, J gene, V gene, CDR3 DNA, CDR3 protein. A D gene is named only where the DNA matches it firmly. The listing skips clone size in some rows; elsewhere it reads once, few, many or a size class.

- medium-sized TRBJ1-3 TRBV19 TGTGCCAGTAGTAGAAGGGGTTTGAGCTCTGGAAACACCATATATTTT CASSRRGLSSGNTIYF
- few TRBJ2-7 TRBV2 TGTGCCAGCAGTGAACAAAACGGCGACGAGCAGTACTTC CASSEQNGDEQYF
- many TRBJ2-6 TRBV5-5 TGTGCCAGCAGCTTCGGGTTCGCCTCTGGGGCCAACGTCCTGACTTTC CASSFGFASGANVLTF
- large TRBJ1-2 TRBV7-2 TGTGCCAGCAGCTTAGTCTTTTCCGGGGCCTACTATGGCTACACCTTC CASSLVFSGAYYGYTF
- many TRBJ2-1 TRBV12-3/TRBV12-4 TGTGCCAGCACTTTCTACAATGAGCAGTTCTTC CASTFYNEQFF
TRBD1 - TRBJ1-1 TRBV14 TGTGCCAGCAGCCTTACAGGGACAGCTCACACTGAAGCTTTCTTT CASSLTGTAHTEAFF
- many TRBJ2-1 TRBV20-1 TGCAGTGCTAGAGATCGACTAGTGGGGAATGAGCAGTTCTTC CSARDRLVGNEQFF
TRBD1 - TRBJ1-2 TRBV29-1 TGCAGCGTAAAAGGACAGGGAGATAACTATGGCTACACCTTC CSVKGQGDNYGYTF
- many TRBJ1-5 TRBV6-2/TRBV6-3 TGTGCCAGCAGTTATTGGAATCAGCCCCAGCATTTT CASSYWNQPQHF
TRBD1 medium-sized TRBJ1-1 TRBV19 TGTGCCAGTAGCCCAGGGGGAGGGAACACTGAAGCTTTCTTT CASSPGGGNTEAFF
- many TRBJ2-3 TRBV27 TGTGCCAGCAGTCGCTATCCCTTACTAGCCACAGATACGCAGTATTTT CASSRYPLLATDTQYF
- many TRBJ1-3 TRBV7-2 TGTGCCAGCAGCTTAGGGCTGTCCGGAAACACCATATATTTT CASSLGLSGNTIYF
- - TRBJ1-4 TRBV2 TGTGCCAGCAGTGTCGGAGTGGGGAGTGAAAAACTGTTTTTT CASSVGVGSEKLFF
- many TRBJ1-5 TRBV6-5 TGTGCCAGCAGTCGGGCGTTTGACAATCAGCCCCAGCATTTT CASSRAFDNQPQHF
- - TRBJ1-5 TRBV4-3 TGCGCCAGCAGCCAACTTCGCGGATGGTCCCAGCATTTT CASSQLRGWSQHF